This T cell receptor beta chain emerged from a study of T cells in Graves' hyperthyroidism and ophthalmopathy. Ophthalmopathy patients had Clinical Activity Score at least 3, NOSPECS grade at least 4, duration under 3 months. Used for diagnoses were clinical symptoms, serum thyroxine and TRAb, thyroid ultrasound and orbital computed tomography. Each 10 ml fresh peripheral blood draw supplied the PBMCs. This clonotype was seen at least ten times. Germline V gives CDR1 SGHVS, CDR2 FQNEAQ. This CDR3 comprises 17 residues. Between the trimmed V and J ends, which lost 5 bases and 3 bases, there was a span of 23 bases. Amplified TCR beta CDR3 regions came from RNA transcripts. The HTBI primer set drove a first-round RT-PCR of the TCR CDR3. TCRdb passed the multiplex PCR reads through MiXCR, listing each CDR3 protein once. There are fewer than 650,000 distinct CDR3 sequences in the sample; 13% to 15% occur only once, and about 6.6% lies in the top ten.

This receptor was taken from a woman younger than 35 with Graves' ophthalmopathy. The sample taken for sequencing was blood. The chain employs TRBV7-8 and TRBJ2-7; the D gene is possibly TRBD2 (6 bases). Written as DNA, the CDR3 is TGTGCCAGCAGCCCGACCGGGACGGGGGAGTCGTACTACGAGCAGTACTTC. Translation: CASSPTGTGESYYEQYF.